Below, 20 T cell receptor beta chains from the same sample are listed, as sequenced in a study of radiotherapy plus CTLA-4 blockade in lung cancer. TCRdb keeps only in-frame clones here, not all; method: immunoSEQ multiplex PCR. The top ten hold 3% to 4% of the sample, which has some 110,000 clones, more than 65% seen once. The input for sequencing was peripheral blood, taken from a patient treated with radiotherapy plus ipilimumab. The receptor source for this set is a human donor with non-small cell lung cancer that progressed on radiotherapy plus ipilimumab. Some clones in this sample may be carry-over from other donors' samples.

V and J are TRBV10-3 and TRBJ2-3; 7 bases are shared with TRBD2. There are 16 residues in the CDR3. The V segment lost 2 bases and the J segment 5 bases; nucleotides outside the gene matches: 10. The V gene's germline CDR1 is ENHRY and CDR2 SYGVKD. DNA for the CDR3: TGTGCCATCAGTGAGAGGGGACTAACCTTCCGAGATACGCAGTATTTT. As protein: CAISERGLTFRDTQYF.

Details on this clone: A read error may produce the germline difference seen at one junction end. The genes are TRBV5-4 and TRBJ2-1; D is unresolved. Germline assignment: CDR1 SGHNT and CDR2 YYREEE (reference sequence). The CDR3 has 14 residues. The DNA for the CDR3 is TGTGCCAGCAGCTTCGGGTCTAGTGATAAGCTTTTGCTCTTC. Its protein product is CASSFGSSDKLLLF.

The J gene is TRBJ2-1, the V gene TRBV11-2, with 10 bases lining up with TRBD2. Germline CDR1 reads SGHAT; CDR2 reads FQNNGV. The ends lost 4 bases at V and 15 bases at J; junction bases unmatched: 9. This CDR3 has 13 residues. The CDR3 loop reads CASSSVLAGVRFF. The CDR3 DNA follows: TGTGCCAGCAGCTCCGTGCTAGCGGGGGTTCGGTTCTTC. Full variable domain (rest looked up from reference TRBV11-2 and TRBJ2-1): EAGVAQSPRYKIIEKRQSVAFWCNPISGHATLYWYQQILGQGPKLLIQFQNNGVVDDSQLPKDRFSAERLKGVDSTLKIQPAKLEDSAVYLCASSSVLAGVRFFGPGTRLTVL.

About this clone itself: At one end, the junction sequence differs from germline, possibly due to a read error. This rearrangement joins TRBV2 to TRBJ2-5; the D gene is possibly TRBD2 (8 bases). Germline V gives CDR1 SNHLY, CDR2 FYNNEI. There are 15 residues in the CDR3. Here the CDR3 DNA reads TGTGCCCGCAGTGGGCAGGGGGGCGGGGGGGAGACCCAGTACTTC. It specifies CARSGQGGGGETQYF.

The J gene is TRBJ1-2, the V gene TRBV15; no firm D call. Germline CDR1 LNHNV, CDR2 YYDKDF (reference sequence). Trimming removed 0 bases at V and 4 bases at J, with 15 bases between. The CDR3 runs to 16 residues. This CDR3 is CATSRDLLAVSYGYTF. CDR3 nucleotide sequence: TGTGCCACCAGCAGAGATTTACTAGCCGTTTCCTATGGCTACACCTTC.

J is TRBJ1-1 and V is TRBV28; 7 nucleotides line up with TRBD1. The trim removed 5 bases at V and 11 bases at J, leaving 11 bases unmatched. In germline, CDR1 is MDHEN, CDR2 SYDVKM. This CDR3 is built from 13 residues. CDR3 region: CASSPLGQSRAFF. The CDR3 bases are TGTGCCAGCAGTCCCCTGGGACAGAGTAGGGCTTTCTTT.

The rearrangement links TRBV20-1 to TRBJ1-2; D is unclear. The germline gives CDR1 DFQATT, CDR2 SNEGSKA (reference sequence). V was shortened by 3 bases and J by 5 bases, with 7 bases between the two germline ends. The CDR3 contains 11 residues. The CDR3 loop reads CSASRQYGYTF. Here the CDR3 DNA reads TGCAGTGCTAGCAGGCAGTATGGCTACACCTTC.

On this clone itself: The same CDR3 can be traced to other DNA sequences in this sample. This chain connects TRBV6-5 to TRBJ1-4, with no clear D. CDR1 is MNHEY, CDR2 SVGAGI, per germline. CDR3 length equals 13 residues. Trimming pared 5 bases from V and 4 bases from J, leaving 8 bases between. The CDR3 region is CASSRTLNEKLFF. For the CDR3, the DNA is TGTGCCAGCAGTCGGACCCTTAATGAAAAACTGTTTTTT.

The chain is built from TRBV5-1 and TRBJ2-7; 10 bases line up with TRBD1. V gave up 4 bases and J gave up 3 bases; unmatched junction bases: 7. CDR1 SGHRS and CDR2 YFSETQ come from the germline V gene. The CDR3 contains 15 residues. CDR3 coding DNA: TGCGCCAGCAGCCGGAATGGGGACAGGGGCTACGAGCAGTACTTC. This gives the protein CASSRNGDRGYEQYF.

The J gene is TRBJ1-2, the V gene TRBV7-3; tentatively, D is TRBD1 (5 bases). V lost 5 bases and J lost 4, with 11 bases in between. This CDR3 comprises 13 residues. Per the germline V gene, CDR1 is SGHTA and CDR2 is FQGTGA. CDR3 nucleotides: TGTGCCAGCAGCCGAACAGACAGCTATGGCTACACCTTC. This encodes CASSRTDSYGYTF.

This chain joins TRBV7-2 and TRBJ2-1; either TRBD1 or TRBD2 may fit D (5 bases each). V lost 0 bases to trimming and J lost 4 bases, with 13 bases between them. Germline assignment: CDR1 SGHTA and CDR2 FQGNSA. The CDR3 runs to 16 residues. CDR3 loop: CASSLAGRDPYNEQFF. The CDR3 nucleotides read TGTGCCAGCAGCTTAGCGGGCAGGGACCCATACAATGAGCAGTTCTTC.

V is TRBV6-4 and J is TRBJ2-2; D may be TRBD1 (5 bases). Germline V gene sequence: CDR1 MRHNA, CDR2 SNTAGT. This CDR3 region has 13 residues. V was pared by 3 bases and J by 7 bases, with 9 bases between. The DNA for the CDR3 is TGTGCCAGCAGTGAGTTGGGGCACGGGGAGCTGTTTTTT. The encoded protein is CASSELGHGELFF.

This clone has only one observation. The chain employs TRBV7-2 and TRBJ1-1; perhaps TRBD1 as D (6 bases). Between the trimmed V and J ends, which lost 3 bases and 4 bases, there was a span of 12 bases. Germline loops: CDR1 SGHTA, CDR2 FQGNSA. The CDR3 is 14 amino acids. CDR3 nucleotides: TGTGCCAGCAGCTTGATTTGGGGGCCCACTGAAGCTTTCTTT. Its protein is CASSLIWGPTEAFF.

This clone was seen only a few times. The chain recombines TRBV4-1 with TRBJ2-2, with D perhaps matching TRBD1 (7 bases). The CDR3 consists of 14 residues. Trimming stripped 6 bases from V and 1 base from J, with 9 bases between. Germline V gene sequence: CDR1 MGHRA, CDR2 YSYEKL. CDR3 protein: CASRQGGNTGELFF. Written as DNA, the CDR3 is TGCGCCAGCAGGCAGGGGGGGAACACCGGGGAGCTGTTTTTT.

This chain links TRBV9 with TRBJ1-5, with unresolved D. V dropped 2 bases and J dropped 3 bases, with 9 bases sitting between them. The CDR3 consists of 14 residues. Germline-derived CDR1 and CDR2 are SGDLS and YYNGEE. CDR3 residues: CASSVGVINQPQHF. Here the CDR3 DNA reads TGTGCCAGCAGCGTTGGAGTTATCAATCAGCCCCAGCATTTT.

This clone appeared a single time. The chain joins TRBV10-3 to TRBJ1-1; D not resolved. Trimming left V 4 bases short and J 5 bases short, with 5 bases between. The V gene's germline CDR1 is ENHRY and CDR2 SYGVKD. The CDR3 loop spans 11 amino acids. In DNA form, the CDR3 reads TGTGCCATCAGTGGAAGTACTGAAGCTTTCTTT. It yields the protein CAISGSTEAFF.

The V gene is TRBV19, the J gene TRBJ1-2; D not certain. There are 12 residues in the CDR3. V lost 10 bases to trimming and J lost 9 bases, with 18 bases between them. Looked up from germline, CDR1 is LNHDA and CDR2 is SQIVND (reference sequence). CDR3 DNA sequence: TGTGCCACCGAAAGCAGATGGTATCGCTACACCTTC. Protein: CATESRWYRYTF.

The rearrangement links TRBV9 to TRBJ1-5, with 7 bases aligning to TRBD1. Germline trimming cut 4 bases from V and 2 bases from J; bases unmatched to any gene: 12. CDR3 size: 17 residues. Germline V lookup: CDR1 SGDLS, CDR2 YYNGEE. The CDR3 coding sequence is TGTGCCAGCAGCCCCTTCGACAGGGTGGTGGGCAATCAGCCCCAGCATTTT. Protein product: CASSPFDRVVGNQPQHF. The full variable domain, with the rest looked up from reference TRBV9 and TRBJ1-5, is DSGVTQTPKHLITATGQRVTLRCSPRSGDLSVYWYQQSLDQGLQFLIQYYNGEERAKGNILERFSAQQFPDLHSELNLSSLELGDSALYFCASSPFDRVVGNQPQHFGDGTRLSIL.

The chain joins TRBV11-1 to TRBJ1-2; TRBD1 aligns across 7 bases. Germline assignment: CDR1 SGHAT and CDR2 FQDESV (reference sequence). The CDR3 runs to 13 residues. V was clipped by 6 bases and J by 7 bases; unmatched bases: 8. The chain's CDR3 is CASRLTGASGYTF. The CDR3 nucleotides are TGTGCCAGCAGACTCACAGGGGCAAGTGGCTACACCTTC. Complete variable domain (other parts from reference TRBV11-1 and TRBJ1-2): EAEVAQSPRYKITEKSQAVAFWCDPISGHATLYWYRQILGQGPELLVQFQDESVVDDSQLPKDRFSAERLKGVDSTLKIQPAELGDSAMYLCASRLTGASGYTFGSGTRLTVV.

This clone occurred once. V is TRBV7-2 and J is TRBJ2-5, with D tentatively TRBD1 (6 bases). The V end was cut by 3 bases, the J end by 1 base, with 12 bases between. The germline gives CDR1 SGHTA, CDR2 FQGNSA. CDR3 size: 15 residues. The CDR3 DNA is TGTGCCAGCAGCTTTGGGACAACTGGCCAAGAGACCCAGTACTTC. This encodes CASSFGTTGQETQYF.